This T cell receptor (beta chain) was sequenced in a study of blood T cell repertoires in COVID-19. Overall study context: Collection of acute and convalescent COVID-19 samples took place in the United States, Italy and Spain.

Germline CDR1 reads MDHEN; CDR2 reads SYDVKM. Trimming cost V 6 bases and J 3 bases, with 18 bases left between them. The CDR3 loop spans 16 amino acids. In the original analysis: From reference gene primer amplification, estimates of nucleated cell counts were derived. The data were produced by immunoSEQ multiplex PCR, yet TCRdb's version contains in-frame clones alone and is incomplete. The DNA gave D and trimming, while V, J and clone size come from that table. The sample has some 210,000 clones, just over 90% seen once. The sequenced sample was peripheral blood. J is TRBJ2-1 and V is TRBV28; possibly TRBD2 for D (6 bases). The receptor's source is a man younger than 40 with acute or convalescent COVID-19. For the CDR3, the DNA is TGTGCCAGCAGCGTGGGACGGGGGAGTAGCTACAATGAGCAGTTCTTC. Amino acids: CASSVGRGSSYNEQFF. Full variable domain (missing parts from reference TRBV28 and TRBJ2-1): DVKVTQSSRYLVKRTGEKVFLECVQDMDHENMFWYRQDPGLGLRLIYFSYDVKMKEKGDIPEGYSVSREKKERFSLILESASTNQTSMYLCASSVGRGSSYNEQFFGPGTRLTVL.